Below, 9 T cell receptor beta chains from the same sample are listed, as sequenced in a study of T cells in Graves' hyperthyroidism and ophthalmopathy. The TCR beta CDR3 regions underwent amplification using RNA transcripts as the source. Carried out on the TCR CDR3, a first-round RT-PCR used the HTBI primer set. From the multiplex PCR reads, TCRdb called clonotypes with MiXCR, one entry per CDR3 protein. The sample includes approximately 400,000 distinct CDR3 sequences, around 25% seen only once; the top ten take less than 85%. Sequencing input: blood. The receptors were gathered from a man between 50 and 59 years old with Graves' hyperthyroidism.

This chain connects TRBV5-4 to TRBJ2-3; no clear D. Trimming left V 4 bases short and J 2 bases short, with 14 bases between. Germline V gene sequence: CDR1 SGHNT, CDR2 YYREEE (reference sequence). This CDR3 has 15 residues. The CDR3 sequence is CASSPEAKVTDTQYF. Written as DNA, the CDR3 is TGTGCCAGCAGCCCCGAAGCCAAGGTCACAGATACGCAGTATTTT.

The chain carries TRBV12-3 or TRBV12-4 and TRBJ2-1; 10 bases line up with TRBD2. This CDR3 has 15 amino acids. J gave up 5 bases and V 4 bases, and 5 bases lay outside the gene matches. CDR3 sequence (DNA): TGTGCCAGCAGTTCCAGCGGGAGGGACAACAATGAGCAGTTCTTC. Amino acid sequence: CASSSSGRDNNEQFF.

The gene calls are TRBV2 and TRBJ2-4; TRBD1 agrees at 8 bases. Trimming removed 7 bases from V and 9 bases from J; junction bases left unmatched: 17. CDR1 is SNHLY, CDR2 FYNNEI, per germline. The CDR3 loop spans 16 amino acids. CDR3 coding DNA: TGTGCCAGCAAACCCCTCGGACAGGGAGCCCCGACCATTCAGTACTTC. It codes for CASKPLGQGAPTIQYF.

The rearrangement joins TRBV20-1 to TRBJ2-7; TRBD2 agrees at 9 bases. The trim removed 3 bases at V and 5 bases at J, leaving 8 bases unmatched. The CDR3 is 14 residues long. Germline V lookup: CDR1 DFQATT, CDR2 SNEGSKA (reference sequence). The CDR3 nucleotides read TGCAGTGCTAGTCGGTTAGCGGGAGCCCACGAGCAGTACTTC. This translates into CSASRLAGAHEQYF.

The genes are TRBV4-2 and TRBJ2-7, with a tentative D call TRBD2 (6 bases). This CDR3 has 15 amino acids. Trimming stripped 0 bases from V and 4 bases from J, with 13 bases between. CDR1 and CDR2 from the germline V gene are LGHNA and YNFKEQ. The CDR3 nucleotides read TGTGCCAGCAGCCAAGATCTGGGGGGTGGGTACGAGCAGTACTTC. Protein: CASSQDLGGGYEQYF.

This clonotype has a count of ten or more. The rearrangement joins TRBV7-3 to TRBJ2-3; TRBD2 matches 12 bases. Germline CDR1 reads SGHTA; CDR2 reads FQGTGA. With V trimmed by 0 bases and J by 4 bases, 8 bases remained unmatched. The CDR3 has 18 residues. The DNA for the CDR3 is TGTGCCAGCAGCTTAACGAAGACTAGCGGGAGTGAGGCAGATACGCAGTATTTT. Translating it yields CASSLTKTSGSEADTQYF.

The V and J genes are TRBV9 and TRBJ2-2, with unresolved D. This CDR3 comprises 16 residues. CDR1 and CDR2 (germline): SGDLS, YYNGEE. V was shortened by 4 bases and J by 5 bases, with 18 bases between the two germline ends. CDR3 region: CASSSRTDGLTGELFF. CDR3 bases: TGTGCCAGCAGCTCCCGGACGGACGGGTTGACCGGGGAGCTGTTTTTT.

The chain is built from TRBV12-5 and TRBJ2-1; TRBD1 might be the D (6 bases). This CDR3 has 14 residues. The V gene's germline CDR1 is LGHNT and CDR2 FRNRAP. Trimming took off 6 bases at V and 3 bases at J, with 12 bases between the two ends. The CDR3 coding sequence is TGTGCTAGTGGCCCACAGGGTTACTACAATGAGCAGTTCTTC. It encodes CASGPQGYYNEQFF.

This clonotype was seen more than once but under ten times. V usage is TRBV3-1 and J usage is TRBJ2-1; TRBD2 aligns across 7 bases. The V gene's germline CDR1 is LGHDT and CDR2 YNNKEL (reference sequence). The CDR3 runs 14 residues. Losses at the gene ends were 3 bases for V and 2 bases for J; bases not matched to a gene: 1. CDR3 amino acids: CASSQGRAYNEQFF. The CDR3, as DNA: TGTGCCAGCAGCCAGGGGAGGGCCTACAATGAGCAGTTCTTC.